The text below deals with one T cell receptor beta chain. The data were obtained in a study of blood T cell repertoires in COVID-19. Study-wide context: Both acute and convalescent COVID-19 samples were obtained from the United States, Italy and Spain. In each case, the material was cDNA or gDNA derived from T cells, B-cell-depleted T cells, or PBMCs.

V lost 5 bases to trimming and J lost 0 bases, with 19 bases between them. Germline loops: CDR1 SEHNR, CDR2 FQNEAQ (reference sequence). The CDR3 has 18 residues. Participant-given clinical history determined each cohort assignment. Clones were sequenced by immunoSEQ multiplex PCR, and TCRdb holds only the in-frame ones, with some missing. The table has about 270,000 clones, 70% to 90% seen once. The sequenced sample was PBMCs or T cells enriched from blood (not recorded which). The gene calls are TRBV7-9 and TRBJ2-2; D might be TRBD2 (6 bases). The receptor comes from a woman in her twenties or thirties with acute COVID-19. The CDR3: CASSLNGLAVANTGELFF. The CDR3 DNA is TGTGCCAGCAGCCTAAATGGGTTAGCGGTCGCGAACACCGGGGAGCTGTTTTTT.